This TCR beta chain was documented in a study of early T cells in non-severe SARS-CoV-2 infection. Unique molecular identifiers were affixed to single, distinct cDNA molecules. TCRdb reanalysed the 5' RACE reads using MiXCR and keeps one entry per CDR3 protein. This sample yields some 76,000 distinct CDR3 sequences, of which about 14% are seen a single time; 12% belongs to the top ten. Findings and limits, study-wide: Matches to VDJdb favored anti-spike CD8 responses and missed private and CD4 specificities.

Points on this clonotype: Its specificity is not known.

Trimming stripped 8 bases from V and 0 bases from J, with 14 bases between. Per germline, CDR1 WNHNN and CDR2 SYGVQD (reference sequence). The CDR3 sequence is 15 residues long. The chain uses TRBV10-1 and TRBJ2-4; D is tentatively TRBD1 or TRBD2 (6 bases each). The sample taken for sequencing was whole blood. The TCR originated in an adult who was a healthcare worker with PCR-confirmed SARS-CoV-2 infection or an uninfected control (not recorded which). The CDR3 coding sequence is TGCGCCAGCGGAGTGGGGGGCAAAGCCAAAAACATTCAGTACTTC. Translated, it gives CASGVGGKAKNIQYF.